The 29 T cell receptor beta chains in this list originate from one sample, sequenced in a study of early stage breast cancer tumors. Method: immunoSEQ multiplex PCR; TCRdb's copy keeps in-frame clones and lacks some. In the table there are about 9,500 clones, around 71% of which are singletons. Sequencing used breast tumor tissue. These receptor sequences come from a person between 45 and 65 years old with breast cancer.

This chain's CDR3 is CASSSRGRRPDTQYF. DNA for the CDR3: TGTGCCAGCAGCTCCCGGGGGCGAAGGCCAGATACGCAGTATTTT. The V call is TRBV11-2, the J call TRBJ2-3; D might be TRBD1 or TRBD2, each matching 6 bases. The V end was cut by 4 bases, the J end by 4 bases, with 15 bases between. CDR1 and CDR2 (germline): SGHAT, FQNNGV. This CDR3 spans 15 amino acids.

V and J are TRBV29-1 and TRBJ1-2, with 7 bases aligning to TRBD1. Germline V gives CDR1 SQVTM, CDR2 ANQGSEA. The CDR3 consists of 12 residues. Trimming cost V 6 bases and J 3 bases; bases outside gene matches: 4. CDR3 coding DNA: TGCAGCGTCCTGACAGGGCACTATGGCTACACCTTC. This sequence encodes CSVLTGHYGYTF.

The chain carries TRBV11-2 and TRBJ1-5; D perhaps matches TRBD1 (5 bases). The CDR3 consists of 15 residues. Per germline, CDR1 SGHAT and CDR2 FQNNGV. The ends were cut back, 2 bases at V and 3 bases at J, with 11 bases in the middle. In DNA form, the CDR3 reads TGTGCCAGCAGCTTAACGGGGGACTCCAATCAGCCCCAGCATTTT. Encoded protein: CASSLTGDSNQPQHF.

The genes are TRBV27 and TRBJ2-7; possible D gene TRBD1, 6 bases. Germline V gene sequence: CDR1 MNHEY, CDR2 SMNVEV (reference sequence). Trimming removed 6 bases from V and 0 bases from J, with 12 bases in between. The CDR3 spans 14 residues. CDR3 protein: CASRQDRSSYEQYF. The DNA of the CDR3 is TGTGCCAGCAGACAGGACAGAAGCTCCTACGAGCAGTACTTC.

Of note for this clone: This CDR3 is also generated by other DNA sequences in the sample. The chain uses TRBV9 and TRBJ2-1, with D possibly matching TRBD2 (6 bases). Looked up from germline, CDR1 is SGDLS and CDR2 is YYNGEE. Trimming left V 2 bases short and J 6 bases short, with 15 bases between. The CDR3 consists of 15 residues. In nucleotides, the CDR3 is TGTGCCAGCAGCGTCGGGGGACGAGGAGGCAATGAGCAGTTCTTC. The encoded protein is CASSVGGRGGNEQFF.

The chain has TRBV7-8 and TRBJ1-1; no clear D. The CDR3 is 13 amino acids. Trimming stripped 4 bases from V and 1 base from J, with 7 bases between. Germline V gives CDR1 SGHVS, CDR2 FQNEAQ. This CDR3 is CASSSGWNTEAFF. Here the CDR3 DNA reads TGTGCCAGCAGCTCGGGTTGGAACACTGAAGCTTTCTTT.

J is TRBJ2-1 and V is TRBV19, with D tentatively TRBD2 (5 bases). Per the germline V gene, CDR1 is LNHDA and CDR2 is SQIVND (reference sequence). The CDR3 runs to 14 residues. V was cut by 7 bases and J by 2 bases, with 12 bases left in between. Here the CDR3 reads CASTRAFAYNEQFF. CDR3 DNA sequence: TGTGCCAGTACGAGGGCCTTTGCCTACAATGAGCAGTTCTTC.

The chain carries TRBV18 and TRBJ2-5; a possible D gene is TRBD1 (6 bases). The CDR3 covers 13 residues. Germline V gives CDR1 KGHSH, CDR2 LQKENI. V lost 6 bases and J lost 2, with 10 bases in between. CDR3 sequence reads: CASSVGQQETQYF. DNA for the CDR3: TGTGCCAGCTCGGTAGGACAGCAAGAGACCCAGTACTTC.

V is TRBV7-9 and J is TRBJ2-5, with D perhaps TRBD1 (5 bases). V gave up 2 bases and J gave up 3 bases, with 7 bases separating them. Germline assignment: CDR1 SEHNR and CDR2 FQNEAQ (reference sequence). CDR3 length: 13 amino acids. The CDR3 region is CASSLRGEETQYF. As DNA, the CDR3 is TGTGCCAGCAGCTTAAGGGGCGAAGAGACCCAGTACTTC.

This clone was detected only a few times. V and J are TRBV4-1 and TRBJ1-1, with D possibly being TRBD1 (5 bases). V lost 1 base and J lost 0, with 9 bases in between. Germline CDR1 reads MGHRA; CDR2 reads YSYEKL. This CDR3 region has 15 residues. The CDR3 reads CASSQVWGMNTEAFF. CDR3 sequence (DNA): TGCGCCAGCAGCCAAGTGTGGGGGATGAACACTGAAGCTTTCTTT.

The chain is built from TRBV2 and TRBJ1-5; D is possibly TRBD1 (5 bases). V lost 0 bases and J lost 9, with 9 bases in between. CDR3 length: 13 residues. The germline gives CDR1 SNHLY, CDR2 FYNNEI. Here the CDR3 reads CASSEARGGPQHF. The CDR3 DNA reads TGTGCCAGCAGTGAAGCGCGGGGGGGGCCCCAGCATTTT.

This rearrangement joins TRBV7-2 to TRBJ2-1, with 9 positions matching TRBD1. Germline CDR1 is SGHTA and CDR2 is FQGNSA. The ends lost 5 bases at V and 6 bases at J; junction bases unmatched: 8. CDR3 length: 15 residues. CDR3 residues: CASSLYLGQGNEQFF. The DNA of the CDR3 is TGTGCCAGCAGCCTCTACCTGGGACAGGGCAATGAGCAGTTCTTC.

The chain links TRBV5-4 to TRBJ2-1; a weak D match, TRBD1 (6 bases). Per the germline V gene, CDR1 is SGHNT and CDR2 is YYREEE (reference sequence). This CDR3 region has 15 residues. V dropped 0 bases and J dropped 8 bases, with 15 bases sitting between them. The CDR3 loop is CASSLGYGGMDEQFF. The CDR3 region has the DNA TGTGCCAGCAGCTTGGGTTATGGGGGCATGGATGAGCAGTTCTTC. The full variable domain, with the rest looked up from reference TRBV5-4 and TRBJ2-1, is ETGVTQSPTHLIKTRGQQVTLRCSSQSGHNTVSWYQQALGQGPQFIFQYYREEENGRGNFPPRFSGLQFPNYSSELNVNALELDDSALYLCASSLGYGGMDEQFFGPGTRLTVL.

The V gene is TRBV27, the J gene TRBJ2-6; 8 nucleotides align to TRBD1. Germline V CDR1 and CDR2: MNHEY, SMNVEV (reference sequence). The V segment lost 6 bases and the J segment 2 bases; nucleotides outside the gene matches: 6. The CDR3 has 16 residues. The DNA for the CDR3 is TGTGCCAGCAGGACTCAACAGGGGGCTGGGGCCAACGTCCTGACTTTC. It encodes CASRTQQGAGANVLTF.

This chain uses TRBV28 with TRBJ2-5; a possible D gene is TRBD2 (6 bases). CDR3 length: 16 residues. V dropped 2 bases and J dropped 5 bases, with 18 bases sitting between them. CDR1 is MDHEN, CDR2 SYDVKM, per germline. DNA for the CDR3: TGTGCCAGCAGTTTAGAGGGACTTCGGAGGGTGGAGACCCAGTACTTC. Its translation is CASSLEGLRRVETQYF.

The genes are TRBV25-1 and TRBJ2-1; 8 bases are shared with TRBD1. This CDR3 spans 15 amino acids. The V gene's germline CDR1 is MGHDK and CDR2 SYGVNS. V dropped 6 bases and J dropped 3; count of bases not matched to a gene: 7. This CDR3 reads CASSGDRGGYNEQFF. The CDR3 region has the DNA TGTGCCAGCAGCGGAGACAGGGGAGGCTACAATGAGCAGTTCTTC.

The rearrangement uses TRBV25-1 and TRBJ2-5; D is possibly TRBD2 (7 bases). The V end was cut by 4 bases, the J end by 3 bases, with 15 bases between. CDR3 size: 15 residues. CDR1 is MGHDK and CDR2 is SYGVNS in the germline V gene. In DNA form, the CDR3 reads TGTGCCAGCAGTGCCAGACTAGCAGGGGAAGAGACCCAGTACTTC. It translates to CASSARLAGEETQYF.

The V call is TRBV7-9, the J call TRBJ2-7; tentative D call: TRBD1 (6 bases). The CDR3 covers 14 residues. Germline assignment: CDR1 SEHNR and CDR2 FQNEAQ (reference sequence). V lost 3 bases to trimming and J lost 6 bases, with 15 bases between them. The CDR3 DNA reads as TGTGCCAGCAGCTTCCTGGGGGCGTCCCTCGAGCAGTACTTC. Encoded protein: CASSFLGASLEQYF.

This chain uses TRBV13 with TRBJ2-2, with 12 bases lining up with TRBD1. The CDR3 totals 16 residues. J gave up 6 bases and V 5 bases, and 7 bases lay outside the gene matches. CDR1 is PRHDT and CDR2 is FYEKMQ in the germline V gene (reference sequence). The CDR3 spells CASSPPGQGASGELFF. The CDR3 DNA follows: TGTGCCAGCAGCCCCCCGGGACAGGGGGCGTCCGGGGAGCTGTTTTTT.

This chain links TRBV19 with TRBJ1-1, with D possibly matching TRBD1 (6 bases). The ends were cut back, 6 bases at V and 1 base at J, with 15 bases in the middle. The germline gives CDR1 LNHDA, CDR2 SQIVND (reference sequence). There are 15 residues in the CDR3. The CDR3 sequence is CASRDYGTRNTEAFF. In nucleotides, the CDR3 is TGTGCCAGTAGGGACTATGGGACACGGAACACTGAAGCTTTCTTT. Filled out from reference TRBV19 and TRBJ1-1, the complete variable domain reads DGGITQSPKYLFRKEGQNVTLSCEQNLNHDAMYWYRQDPGQGLRLIYYSQIVNDFQKGDIAEGYSVSREKKESFPLTVTSAQKNPTAFYLCASRDYGTRNTEAFFGQGTRLTVV.

The CDR3 sequence is CASPGARSTDTQYF. The DNA of the CDR3 is TGTGCCTCCCCCGGGGCGCGGAGCACAGATACGCAGTATTTT. The chain uses TRBV9 and TRBJ2-3; perhaps D is TRBD1 or TRBD2 (5 bases each). The V end was cut by 10 bases, the J end by 0 bases, with 15 bases between. The CDR3 contains 14 residues. Germline V lookup: CDR1 SGDLS, CDR2 YYNGEE.

The chain couples TRBV7-9 to TRBJ2-3; D is perhaps TRBD1 or TRBD2 (6 bases each). Germline V gene sequence: CDR1 SEHNR, CDR2 FQNEAQ (reference sequence). This CDR3 has 16 amino acids. The V gene lost 5 bases and the J gene lost 4 bases, with 19 bases spanning the gap. In DNA, the CDR3 is TGTGCCAGCAGCCCGAGACGCCGGGGGCGAGCAGATACGCAGTATTTT. It translates to CASSPRRRGRADTQYF.

The rearrangement joins TRBV5-5 to TRBJ1-2, with 7 bases that match TRBD1. The junction had 6 bases not matched to a gene; V was cut back by 2 bases and J by 5 bases. The CDR3 is made up of 14 amino acids. The V gene's germline CDR1 is SGHKS and CDR2 YYEKEE (reference sequence). This CDR3 is CASSFRAGGYGYTF. Here the CDR3 DNA reads TGTGCCAGCAGCTTCCGGGCAGGGGGTTATGGCTACACCTTC.

V and J are TRBV18 and TRBJ2-3, with D possibly called TRBD1 or TRBD2 (6 bases each). Germline-derived CDR1 and CDR2 are KGHSH and LQKENI. V lost 8 bases to trimming and J lost 4 bases, with 16 bases between them. There are 14 residues in the CDR3. CDR3: CASRRGTTPDTQYF. The CDR3 bases are TGTGCCAGCAGACGGGGGACAACCCCAGATACGCAGTATTTT. Full variable domain (missing parts from reference TRBV18 and TRBJ2-3): NAGVMQNPRHLVRRRGQEARLRCSPMKGHSHVYWYRQLPEEGLKFMVYLQKENIIDESGMPKERFSAEFPKEGPSILRIQQVVRGDSAAYFCASRRGTTPDTQYFGPGTRLTVL.

The chain joins TRBV15 to TRBJ1-2; D is undetermined. This CDR3 is built from 15 residues. Germline CDR1 reads LNHNV; CDR2 reads YYDKDF (reference sequence). Trimming took 3 bases from V and 0 from J, leaving 11 bases between them. Here the CDR3 DNA reads TGTGCCACCAGCAGTTCAGCGCCCGCTAACTATGGCTACACCTTC. As protein: CATSSSAPANYGYTF. The complete variable domain, with remaining parts taken from reference TRBV15 and TRBJ1-2, reads DAMVIQNPRYQVTQFGKPVTLSCSQTLNHNVMYWYQQKSSQAPKLLFHYYDKDFNNEADTPDNFQSRRPNTSFCFLDIRSPGLGDTAMYLCATSSSAPANYGYTFGSGTRLTVV.

J is TRBJ1-2 and V is TRBV10-1, with unresolved D. Germline V gives CDR1 WNHNN, CDR2 SYGVQD (reference sequence). The V gene lost 0 bases and the J gene lost 1 base, with 12 bases spanning the gap. CDR3 length: 16 residues. As DNA, the CDR3 is TGCGCCAGCAGTGAGTCGAGAAAGGAGATTAACTATGGCTACACCTTC. This codes for CASSESRKEINYGYTF.

This clone was counted between two and nine times. This sequence joins TRBV5-1 and TRBJ2-7, with D tentatively TRBD1 (6 bases). The germline V gene has CDR1 SGHRS and CDR2 YFSETQ. V gave up 4 bases and J gave up 6 bases, with 11 bases separating them. The CDR3 loop spans 12 amino acids. The CDR3 protein is CASSGVGAEQYF. The CDR3 bases are TGCGCCAGCAGCGGAGTGGGGGCCGAGCAGTACTTC.

The J gene is TRBJ2-2, the V gene TRBV5-1; 9 nucleotides line up with TRBD1. This CDR3 is 15 amino acids long. Trimming at V came to 5 bases and at J to 4 bases, leaving 6 bases not matched to a gene. Germline V gene data show CDR1 as SGHRS and CDR2 as YFSETQ. CDR3 loop: CASSPGQGPTGELFF. CDR3 DNA: TGCGCCAGCAGTCCCGGACAGGGGCCCACCGGGGAGCTGTTTTTT.

The V and J genes are TRBV6-5 and TRBJ2-7; D is unresolved. Per germline, CDR1 MNHEY and CDR2 SVGAGI. The CDR3 sequence is 13 residues long. Trimming removed 4 bases from V and 6 bases from J, with 13 bases in between. The chain's CDR3 is CASSFTTITEQYF. In DNA, the CDR3 is TGTGCCAGCAGTTTCACGACGATTACCGAGCAGTACTTC.